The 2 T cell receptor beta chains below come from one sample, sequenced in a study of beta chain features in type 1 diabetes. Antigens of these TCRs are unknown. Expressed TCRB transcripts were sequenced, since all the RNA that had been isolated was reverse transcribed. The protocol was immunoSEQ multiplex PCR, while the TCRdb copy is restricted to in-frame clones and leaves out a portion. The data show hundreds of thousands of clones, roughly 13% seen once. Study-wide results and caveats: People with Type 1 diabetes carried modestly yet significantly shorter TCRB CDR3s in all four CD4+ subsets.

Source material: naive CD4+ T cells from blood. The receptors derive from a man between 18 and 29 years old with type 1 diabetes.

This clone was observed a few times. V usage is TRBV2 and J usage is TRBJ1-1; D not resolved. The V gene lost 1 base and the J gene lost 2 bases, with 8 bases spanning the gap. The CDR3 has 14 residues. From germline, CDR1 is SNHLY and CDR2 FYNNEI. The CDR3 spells CASSEGWENTEAFF. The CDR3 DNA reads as TGTGCCAGCAGTGAAGGGTGGGAAAACACTGAAGCTTTCTTT.

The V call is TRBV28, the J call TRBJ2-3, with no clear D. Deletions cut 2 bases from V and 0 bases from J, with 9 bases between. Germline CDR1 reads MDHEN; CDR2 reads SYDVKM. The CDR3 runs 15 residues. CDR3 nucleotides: TGTGCCAGCAGTTTAATCGTTCCGAGCACAGATACGCAGTATTTT. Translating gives CASSLIVPSTDTQYF.